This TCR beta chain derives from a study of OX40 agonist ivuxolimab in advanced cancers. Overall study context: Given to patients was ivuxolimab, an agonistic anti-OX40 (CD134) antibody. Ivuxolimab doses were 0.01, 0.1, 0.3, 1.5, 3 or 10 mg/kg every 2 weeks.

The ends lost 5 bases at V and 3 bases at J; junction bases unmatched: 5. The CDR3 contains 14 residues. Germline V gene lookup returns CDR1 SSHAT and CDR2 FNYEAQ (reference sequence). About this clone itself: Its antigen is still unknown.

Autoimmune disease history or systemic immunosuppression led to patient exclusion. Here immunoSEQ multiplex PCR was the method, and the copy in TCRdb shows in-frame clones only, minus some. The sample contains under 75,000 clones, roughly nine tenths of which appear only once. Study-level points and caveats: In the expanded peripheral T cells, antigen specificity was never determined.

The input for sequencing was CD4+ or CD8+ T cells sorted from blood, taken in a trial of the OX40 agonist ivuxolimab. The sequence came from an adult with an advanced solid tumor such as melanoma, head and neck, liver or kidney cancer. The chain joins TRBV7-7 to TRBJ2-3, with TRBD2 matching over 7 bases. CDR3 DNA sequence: TGTGCCAGCAGCGCCACTAGCGTTACAGATACGCAGTATTTT. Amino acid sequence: CASSATSVTDTQYF.